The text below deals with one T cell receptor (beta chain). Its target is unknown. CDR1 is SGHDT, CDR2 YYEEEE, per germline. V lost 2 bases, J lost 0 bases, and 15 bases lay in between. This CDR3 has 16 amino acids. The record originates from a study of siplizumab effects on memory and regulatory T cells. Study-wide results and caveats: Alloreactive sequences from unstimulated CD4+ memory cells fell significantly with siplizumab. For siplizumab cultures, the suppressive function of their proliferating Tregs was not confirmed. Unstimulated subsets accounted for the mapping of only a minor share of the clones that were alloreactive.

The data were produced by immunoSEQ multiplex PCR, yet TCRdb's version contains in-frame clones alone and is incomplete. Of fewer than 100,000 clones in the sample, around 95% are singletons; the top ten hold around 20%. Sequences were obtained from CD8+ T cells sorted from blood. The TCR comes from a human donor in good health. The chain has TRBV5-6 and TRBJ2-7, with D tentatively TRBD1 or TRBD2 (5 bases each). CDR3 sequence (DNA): TGTGCCAGCAGCTTTTCTTCTGGGACGGACTCCTACGAGCAGTACTTC. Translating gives CASSFSSGTDSYEQYF.